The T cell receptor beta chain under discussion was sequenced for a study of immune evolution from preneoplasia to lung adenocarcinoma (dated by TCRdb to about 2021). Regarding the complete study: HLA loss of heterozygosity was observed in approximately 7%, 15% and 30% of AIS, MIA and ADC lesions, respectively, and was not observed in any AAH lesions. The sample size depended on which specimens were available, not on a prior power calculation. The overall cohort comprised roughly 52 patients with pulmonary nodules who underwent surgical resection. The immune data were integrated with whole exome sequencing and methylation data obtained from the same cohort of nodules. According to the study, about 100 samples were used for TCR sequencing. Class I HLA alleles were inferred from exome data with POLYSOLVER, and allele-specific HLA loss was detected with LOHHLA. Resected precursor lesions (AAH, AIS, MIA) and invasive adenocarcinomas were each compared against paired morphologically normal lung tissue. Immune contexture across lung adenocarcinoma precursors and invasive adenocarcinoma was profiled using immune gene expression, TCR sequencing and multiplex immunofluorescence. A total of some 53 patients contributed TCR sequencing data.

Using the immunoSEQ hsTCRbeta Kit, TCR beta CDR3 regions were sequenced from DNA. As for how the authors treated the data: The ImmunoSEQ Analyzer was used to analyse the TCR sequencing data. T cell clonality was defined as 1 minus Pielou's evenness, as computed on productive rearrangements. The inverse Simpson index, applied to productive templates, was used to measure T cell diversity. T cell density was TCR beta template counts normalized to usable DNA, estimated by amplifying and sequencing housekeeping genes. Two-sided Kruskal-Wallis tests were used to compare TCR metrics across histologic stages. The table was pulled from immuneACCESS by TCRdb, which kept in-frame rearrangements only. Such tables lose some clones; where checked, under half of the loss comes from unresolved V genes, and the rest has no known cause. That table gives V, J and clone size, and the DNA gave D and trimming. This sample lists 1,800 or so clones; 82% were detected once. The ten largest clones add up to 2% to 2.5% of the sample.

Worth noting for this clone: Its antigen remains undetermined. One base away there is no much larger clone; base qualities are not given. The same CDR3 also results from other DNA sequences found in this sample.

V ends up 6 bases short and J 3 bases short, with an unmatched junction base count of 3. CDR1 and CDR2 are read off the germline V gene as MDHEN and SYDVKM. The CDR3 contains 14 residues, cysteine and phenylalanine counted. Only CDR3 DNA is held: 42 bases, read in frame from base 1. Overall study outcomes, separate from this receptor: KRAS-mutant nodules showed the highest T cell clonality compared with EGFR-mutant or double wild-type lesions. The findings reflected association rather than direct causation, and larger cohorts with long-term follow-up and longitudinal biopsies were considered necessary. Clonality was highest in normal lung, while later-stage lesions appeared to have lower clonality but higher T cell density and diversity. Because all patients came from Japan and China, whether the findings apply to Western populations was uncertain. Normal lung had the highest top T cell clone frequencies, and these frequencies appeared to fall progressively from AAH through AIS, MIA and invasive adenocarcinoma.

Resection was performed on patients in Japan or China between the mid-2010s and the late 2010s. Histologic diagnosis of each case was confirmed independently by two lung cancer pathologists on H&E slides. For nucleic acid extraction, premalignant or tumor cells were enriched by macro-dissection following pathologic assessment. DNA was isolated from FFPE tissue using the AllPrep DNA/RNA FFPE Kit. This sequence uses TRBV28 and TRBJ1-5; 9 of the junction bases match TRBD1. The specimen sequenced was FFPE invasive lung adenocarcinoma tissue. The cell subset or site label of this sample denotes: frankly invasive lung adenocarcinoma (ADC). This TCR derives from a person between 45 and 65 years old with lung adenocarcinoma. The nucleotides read TGTGCCAGCAGGGGACAGGGACCCAATCAGCCCCAGCATTTT. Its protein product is CASRGQGPNQPQHF.